Below, 13 T cell receptor beta chains from the same sample are listed, as sequenced in a study of T cells in Graves' hyperthyroidism and ophthalmopathy (dated by TCRdb to between 2018 and 2020). Libraries were made using multiplex PCR. Sequencing used an Illumina HiSeq 2000. TCR beta CDR3 regions were amplified from RNA transcripts. The first round of RT-PCR for the TCR CDR3 was performed with the HTBI primer set and the Qiagen OneStep RT-PCR kit. TCRdb reprocessing: public reads trimmed at Q25 with fastp, clones called with MiXCR, in-frame beta chains kept. Under each unique CDR3 protein, matching rows form one entry showing the most common genes and DNA. Here the sample has around 340,000 distinct CDR3 sequences; roughly 15% occur a single time. The ten top clones hold around a third of the sample. The material sequenced was blood. These receptors were obtained from a woman aged 25 to 39 with Graves' hyperthyroidism that later progressed to Graves' ophthalmopathy.

In this sample, this clonotype turned up many times. The V and J genes are TRBV12-3 or TRBV12-4 and TRBJ2-5; 7 bases are a match to TRBD2. V was clipped by 5 bases and J by 5 bases; unmatched bases: 11. This CDR3 is 15 amino acids long. The CDR3 region is CASSTAGASGETQYF. The DNA of the CDR3 is TGTGCCAGCAGTACGGCGGGAGCCTCGGGGGAGACCCAGTACTTC.

This clonotype has a handful of counts. The chain joins TRBV4-1 to TRBJ2-1; 8 bases are a match to TRBD2. The CDR3 loop spans 18 amino acids. In germline, CDR1 is MGHRA, CDR2 YSYEKL. V shed 3 bases and J 3 bases; nucleotides not matched to a gene: 13. The CDR3 DNA is TGCGCCAGCAGCCAGGACCGGCCCGGGACTAGTCTCTACAATGAGCAGTTCTTC. Protein product: CASSQDRPGTSLYNEQFF.

This clonotype was recorded many times. The chain recombines TRBV12-3 or TRBV12-4 with TRBJ2-5; 8 positions agree with TRBD1. The CDR3 is 14 residues long. V was clipped by 5 bases and J by 4 bases; unmatched bases: 6. The CDR3 DNA follows: TGTGCCAGCAGTCTGACAGGGGTAGGAGAGACCCAGTACTTC. Its protein product is CASSLTGVGETQYF.

This chain joins TRBV19 and TRBJ1-1; TRBD1 matches 9 bases. The CDR3 spans 15 residues. V gave up 5 bases and J gave up 4 bases; unmatched junction bases: 8. CDR1 is LNHDA, CDR2 SQIVND, per germline (reference sequence). The CDR3 sequence: CASSFYRGRSTEAFF. The CDR3 bases are TGTGCCAGTAGTTTCTACAGGGGGCGTTCCACTGAAGCTTTCTTT.

The chain combines TRBV7-2 with TRBJ2-6, with TRBD1 as a possible D gene (6 bases). CDR1 and CDR2 (germline): SGHTA, FQGNSA. The CDR3 covers 15 residues. The V gene lost 2 bases and the J gene lost 2 bases, with 7 bases spanning the gap. The DNA of the CDR3 is TGTGCCAGCAGCTTACAGGGGACTGGGGCCAACGTCCTGACTTTC. It is translated as CASSLQGTGANVLTF.

This clonotype was recorded at least ten times. The gene calls are TRBV7-2 and TRBJ1-5, with D unclear. CDR1 is SGHTA, CDR2 FQGNSA, per germline. The CDR3 is 12 residues long. V was shortened by 1 base and J by 7 bases, with 5 bases between the two germline ends. Here the CDR3 reads CASSLGPQPQHF. For the CDR3, the DNA is TGTGCCAGCAGCTTAGGCCCCCAGCCCCAGCATTTT. Variable domain in full (rest from reference TRBV7-2 and TRBJ1-5): GAGVSQSPSNKVTEKGKDVELRCDPISGHTALYWYRQSLGQGLEFLIYFQGNSAPDKSGLPSDRFSAERTGGSVSTLTIQRTQQEDSAVYLCASSLGPQPQHFGDGTRLSIL.

The sample holds many counts of this clonotype. The chain couples TRBV3-1 to TRBJ2-3; D is unresolved. V was trimmed by 1 base and J by 1 base, leaving 6 bases between them. In germline, CDR1 is LGHDT, CDR2 YNNKEL (reference sequence). The CDR3 loop spans 14 amino acids. CDR3 region: CASSQVSGTDTQYF. The CDR3 region has the DNA TGTGCCAGCAGCCAAGTGTCCGGCACAGATACGCAGTATTTT.

This clonotype was picked up a small number of times. The gene calls are TRBV7-9 and TRBJ2-5; D ambiguous. This CDR3 comprises 13 residues. The germline gives CDR1 SEHNR, CDR2 FQNEAQ (reference sequence). The V end lost 5 bases, the J end lost 5 bases, and 12 bases lay between the germline ends. The CDR3 sequence is CASSVAVLETQYF. The CDR3 coding sequence is TGTGCCAGCAGCGTCGCGGTACTGGAGACCCAGTACTTC. Using reference TRBV7-9 and TRBJ2-5 for the parts outside the CDR3, the full variable domain is DTGVSQNPRHKITKRGQNVTFRCDPISEHNRLYWYRQTLGQGPEFLTYFQNEAQLEKSRLLSDRFSAERPKGSFSTLEIQRTEQGDSAMYLCASSVAVLETQYFGPGTRLLVL.

This clonotype has a count of ten or more. The V gene is TRBV30, the J gene TRBJ2-5; no definite D call. This CDR3 spans 14 amino acids. Germline CDR1 and CDR2: GTSNPN and SVGIG (reference sequence). V was pared by 1 base and J by 1 base, with 10 bases between. The CDR3, as DNA: TGTGCCTGGAGTGGGTCGGGCTTCCAAGAGACCCAGTACTTC. Its protein product is CAWSGSGFQETQYF.

In its sample, this clonotype was seen a few times. This chain uses TRBV14 with TRBJ2-7; D remains ambiguous. Deletions cut 3 bases from V and 4 bases from J, with 7 bases between. Germline CDR1 and CDR2: SGHDN and FVKESK. The CDR3 loop spans 12 amino acids. The CDR3 coding sequence is TGTGCCAGCAGCCAGGCTCTTTACGAGCAGTACTTC. Translated, it gives CASSQALYEQYF.

In its sample, this clonotype was seen many times. This rearrangement joins TRBV7-8 to TRBJ2-4; TRBD1 aligns across 7 bases. This CDR3 is 14 amino acids long. Germline CDR1 SGHVS, CDR2 FQNEAQ. V shed 5 bases, J shed 8 bases, and the junction held 9 bases outside the gene matches. The CDR3 bases are TGTGCCAGCAGCGGGGTTCAGGGGGTATACATTCAGTACTTC. Translated: CASSGVQGVYIQYF.

This clonotype was observed at least ten times. The genes are TRBV27 and TRBJ1-6; 9 bases line up with TRBD1. The V gene end was trimmed by 5 bases and the J gene end by 10 bases; junction bases not matched to a gene: 9. Germline V gene lookup returns CDR1 MNHEY and CDR2 SMNVEV (reference sequence). The CDR3 length is 15 residues. CDR3 in DNA: TGTGCCAGCAGTCTACAGGGGGCGGTGAGGTCACCCCTCCACTTT. The encoded protein is CASSLQGAVRSPLHF.

The V and J genes are TRBV12-3 or TRBV12-4 and TRBJ2-5, with 11 bases lining up with TRBD1. The CDR3 has 15 residues. After removal of 3 bases from V and 5 bases from J, the junction contained 5 bases not matched to a gene. CDR3: CASSLDRGRIETQYF. CDR3 nucleotides: TGTGCCAGCAGTTTGGACAGGGGGCGAATTGAGACCCAGTACTTC.